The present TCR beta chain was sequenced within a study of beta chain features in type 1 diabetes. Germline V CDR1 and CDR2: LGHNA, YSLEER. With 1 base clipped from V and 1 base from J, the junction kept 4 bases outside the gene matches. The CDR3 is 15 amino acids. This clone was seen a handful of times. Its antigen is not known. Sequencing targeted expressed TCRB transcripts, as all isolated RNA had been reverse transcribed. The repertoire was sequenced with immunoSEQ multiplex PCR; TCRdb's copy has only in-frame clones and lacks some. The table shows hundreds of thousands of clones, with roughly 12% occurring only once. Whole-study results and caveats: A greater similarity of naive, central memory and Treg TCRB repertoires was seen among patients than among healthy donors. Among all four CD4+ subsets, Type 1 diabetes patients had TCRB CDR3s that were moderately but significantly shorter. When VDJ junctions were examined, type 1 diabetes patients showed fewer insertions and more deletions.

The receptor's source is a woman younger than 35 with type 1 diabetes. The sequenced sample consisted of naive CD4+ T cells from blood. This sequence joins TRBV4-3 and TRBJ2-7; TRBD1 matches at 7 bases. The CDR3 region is CASSQVPGQSYEQYF. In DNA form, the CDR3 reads TGCGCCAGCAGCCAAGTCCCGGGACAGTCCTACGAGCAGTACTTC.